This T cell receptor (beta chain) was captured in a study of graft-versus-host responses after intestinal transplantation (dated by TCRdb to the early 2020s). Regarding the research as a whole: The transplants that recipients got were multivisceral, liver-intestinal, or isolated intestinal. Every recipient was given anti-thymocyte globulin induction, followed by around three years of maintenance tacrolimus and steroids. Graft-versus-host and host-versus-graft alloreactive T cell clones were tracked in the graft, circulation and bone marrow after intestinal transplantation using bulk TCR-beta CDR3 sequencing. Alloreactive clones were identified by sequencing pre-transplant mixed lymphocyte reaction products and comparing them with unstimulated pre-transplant donor and recipient T cells. The cohort enrolled about two dozen intestinal transplant recipients including one retransplant, and 3 patients lacking pretransplant specimens were excluded. A peak of at least 4% donor T cells among recipient peripheral blood mononuclear cells was the definition used for donor T cell macrochimerism. Instead of going to the commercial service, samples from a few later patients were sequenced in-house on an Illumina MiSeq and processed with MiXCR. What the study reported, not specific to this receptor: The conclusions were limited by the relatively low number and heterogeneity of the intestinal transplant patients. Early after transplant, peak levels of circulating GvH clones were associated with declines in HvG clones. GvH clones were detected in recipient bone marrow, and some of these GvH clones were observed earlier in ileal mucosa or blood, consistent with an intestinal mucosal origin. In patients with donor T cell macrochimerism, the allografts had high GvH to HvG T cell clonal ratios.

The method was the immunoSEQ multiplex PCR assay. High-throughput TCR-beta CDR3 sequencing of genomic DNA from most patients was performed by Adaptive Biotechnologies. Concerning the study's data processing: TCR sequencing data for around 20 patients were retrieved from Adaptive's ImmunoSEQ software; three other patients were processed with MiXCR and VDJtools. Because the origin of CDR3 nucleotide sequences shared between donor and recipient could not be assigned, those sequences were removed. To count as alloreactive, a clone needed at least 2-fold expansion over unstimulated cells and a minimum CFSE-low frequency of 0.002% (template counts) or 0.001% (read counts). Clones detected in sequenced pre-transplant spleen, lymph node, or MLR CFSE-low populations of the donor or recipient were defined as mappable. Cumulative frequency of alloreactive clones was calculated as a percentage of all sequences weighted by copy number. TCRdb re-hosts the immuneACCESS table, in-frame sequences only. Its copies lack some clones; in the studies checked, an unresolved V gene accounts for under half of them, and the cause for the rest is not known. V, J and clone size are those of that table, while D and trimming were read from the DNA. For this sample there are about 98,000 clones; about 84% appear just once. The ten largest clonotypes hold over 1.1% of the sample.

Spanning cysteine to valine, the CDR3 consists of 13 amino acids. This entry keeps only the CDR3 DNA: 39 bases, framed from base 1. Based on the germline V gene, the CDR1 and CDR2 sequences are MDHEN and SYDVKM. Cut back by 6 bases and 2 bases, the V and J ends lie 11 bases apart. In the first month after transplant, blood samples were collected up to 4 times, and after that at least monthly when available. Concerning this clone itself: The antigen it recognizes is unknown. The input lacks base qualities; no much larger clone sits a single base away. This CDR3 is also generated by other DNA sequences in the sample.

The input for sequencing was PBMCs, taken 255 days after intestinal transplant. This clonotype was sampled from a human patient who received an intestinal transplant, so some T cells may come from the graft donor. Recombination linked TRBV28 to TRBJ2-7; the D call is tentative, TRBD1 or TRBD2, as each matches 5 bases. DNA sequence: TGTGCCAGCAGGGGGGACGGTACCTACGAGCAGTACGTC. Translation gives CASRGDGTYEQYV.